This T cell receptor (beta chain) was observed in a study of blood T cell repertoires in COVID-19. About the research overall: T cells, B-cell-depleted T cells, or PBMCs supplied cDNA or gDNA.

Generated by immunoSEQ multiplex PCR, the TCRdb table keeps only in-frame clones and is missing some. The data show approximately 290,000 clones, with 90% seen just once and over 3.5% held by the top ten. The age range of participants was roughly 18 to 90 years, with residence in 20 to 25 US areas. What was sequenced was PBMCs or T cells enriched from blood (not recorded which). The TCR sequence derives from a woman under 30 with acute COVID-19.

The CDR3 sequence is CASSYSRTEINYGYTF. The DNA of the CDR3 is TGTGCCAGCAGTTACTCGCGGACAGAGATTAACTATGGCTACACCTTC. V and J are TRBV6-5 and TRBJ1-2; tentatively, D is TRBD1 (6 bases). Trimming cost V 0 bases and J 1 base, with 12 bases left between them. CDR1 is MNHEY and CDR2 is SVGAGI in the germline V gene. This CDR3 is built from 16 residues.